This T cell receptor (beta chain) is from a study of blood T cell repertoires in COVID-19. About the research overall: Spain, Italy and the United States supplied samples that represented acute and convalescent COVID-19.

The junction had 7 bases not matched to a gene; V was cut back by 5 bases and J by 7 bases. This CDR3 is built from 15 residues. Per germline, CDR1 MNHEY and CDR2 SVGAGI. Generated by immunoSEQ multiplex PCR, the TCRdb table keeps only in-frame clones and is missing some. The sample shows fewer than 50,000 clones, just over 90% of them seen only once. Sequenced input: peripheral blood. This sequence joins TRBV6-5 and TRBJ2-1; 11 bases map to TRBD2. The TCR was taken from a man between 50 and 59 years old with COVID-19, enrolled during active disease. The CDR3: CASSLAGGFYNEQFF. CDR3 sequence (DNA): TGTGCCAGCAGTCTAGCGGGAGGCTTCTATAATGAGCAGTTCTTC.